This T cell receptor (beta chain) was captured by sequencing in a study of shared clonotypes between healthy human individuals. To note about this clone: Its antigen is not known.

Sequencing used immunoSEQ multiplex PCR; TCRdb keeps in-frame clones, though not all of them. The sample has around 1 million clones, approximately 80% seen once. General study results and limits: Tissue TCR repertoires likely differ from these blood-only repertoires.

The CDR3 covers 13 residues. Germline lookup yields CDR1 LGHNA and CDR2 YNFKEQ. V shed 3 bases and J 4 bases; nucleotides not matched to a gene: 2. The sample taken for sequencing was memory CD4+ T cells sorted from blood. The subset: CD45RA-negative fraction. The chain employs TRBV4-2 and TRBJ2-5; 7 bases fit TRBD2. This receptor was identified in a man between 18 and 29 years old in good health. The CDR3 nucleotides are TGTGCCAGCAGCCAGATAGCGGGAGAGACCCAGTACTTC. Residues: CASSQIAGETQYF.